The 21 T cell receptor beta chains below come from one sample, sequenced in a study of T-cell reconstitution after alpha-beta-depleted transplantation in children. Unique molecular identifiers tagged the TCRbeta library. TCRdb re-called the PCR reads with MiXCR, one entry per CDR3 protein. The table includes approximately 20,000 distinct CDR3 sequences, over 10% detected once. The sample was PBMCs, mostly from graft donor cells, taken 60 days after TCRalphabeta/CD19-depleted stem cell transplant. The receptors derive from a female patient between 2 and 10 years old who had a stem cell transplant for congenital amegakaryocytic thrombocytopenia, so the T cells may come from the graft donor.

The table lists this clonotype with many counts. The chain employs TRBV6-5 and TRBJ2-1; 12 nucleotides agree with TRBD2. This CDR3 has 16 residues. Trimming cost V 2 bases and J 12 bases; bases outside gene matches: 11. Germline CDR1 is MNHEY and CDR2 is SVGAGI. CDR3 residues: CASSYAGTSGFYRQFF. In DNA, the CDR3 is TGTGCCAGCAGTTACGCCGGGACTAGCGGGTTCTATCGGCAGTTCTTC.

This clonotype occurred many times. The gene calls are TRBV6-5 and TRBJ2-7, with D possibly being TRBD2 (6 bases). The CDR3 covers 16 residues. Germline CDR1 MNHEY, CDR2 SVGAGI. V lost 8 bases, J lost 5 bases, and 25 bases lay in between. The CDR3 region is CASSGGTIFDADEQYF. CDR3 DNA sequence: TGTGCCAGCTCCGGAGGGACCATTTTCGATGCAGACGAGCAGTACTTC.

This clonotype showed up many times. The chain carries TRBV10-1 and TRBJ2-7; D is uncertain. Germline CDR1 and CDR2: WNHNN and SYGVQD (reference sequence). The V gene lost 3 bases and the J gene lost 4 bases, with 4 bases spanning the gap. This CDR3 comprises 11 residues. CDR3 sequence reads: CASSDGYEQYF. CDR3 sequence (DNA): TGCGCCAGCAGTGACGGGTACGAGCAGTACTTC.

This clonotype occurred many times. The chain carries TRBV4-1 and TRBJ2-1, with 10 bases that match TRBD2. The germline V gene encodes CDR1 MGHRA and CDR2 YSYEKL. The CDR3 sequence is 16 residues long. V lost 4 bases and J lost 2; bases outside the gene matches: 5. The CDR3 DNA is TGCGCCAGCAGCCCACACACTAGCGGGACCTACAATGAGCAGTTCTTC. It is translated as CASSPHTSGTYNEQFF.

This clonotype appeared many times. The CDR3 nucleotides read TGCAGCGTCACCGGGGCTAGCGGGAGGGGTGAGCAGTACTTC. Residues: CSVTGASGRGEQYF. The rearrangement links TRBV29-1 to TRBJ2-7, with 12 bases fitting TRBD2. J gave up 7 bases and V 6 bases, and 10 bases lay outside the gene matches. Germline CDR1 SQVTM, CDR2 ANQGSEA. The CDR3 has 14 residues.

This clonotype has at least ten counts. The gene calls are TRBV9 and TRBJ2-7, with 8 nucleotides matching TRBD2. The V gene end was trimmed by 3 bases and the J gene end by 1 base; junction bases not matched to a gene: 12. Looked up from germline, CDR1 is SGDLS and CDR2 is YYNGEE. This CDR3 is built from 17 residues. The CDR3 DNA follows: TGTGCCAGCAGCGCCGGCCGTAGCGGCGGGAGGTCCTACGAGCAGTACTTC. This translates into CASSAGRSGGRSYEQYF.

This clonotype was seen at least ten times. The CDR3 DNA sequence: TGTGCCAGCAGCAGGGGGATGAACACTGAAGCTTTCTTT. It translates to CASSRGMNTEAFF. The chain combines TRBV14 with TRBJ1-1, with D possibly TRBD1 on 6 matching bases. Trimming stripped 5 bases from V and 0 bases from J, with 7 bases between. The CDR3 is 13 amino acids. CDR1 and CDR2 from the germline V gene are SGHDN and FVKESK.

Ten or more counts support this clonotype. CDR3 residues: CASSLRTSGAYNEQFF. The CDR3 nucleotides read TGTGCCAGCAGCCTCCGGACTAGCGGGGCCTACAATGAGCAGTTCTTC. The V and J genes are TRBV7-2 and TRBJ2-1; 12 nucleotides match TRBD2. Germline trimming cut 5 bases from V and 2 bases from J; bases unmatched to any gene: 4. Germline-derived CDR1 and CDR2 are SGHTA and FQGNSA. The CDR3 has 16 amino acids. Using reference TRBV7-2 and TRBJ2-1 for the parts outside the CDR3, the full variable domain is GAGVSQSPSNKVTEKGKDVELRCDPISGHTALYWYRQSLGQGLEFLIYFQGNSAPDKSGLPSDRFSAERTGGSVSTLTIQRTQQEDSAVYLCASSLRTSGAYNEQFFGPGTRLTVL.

V usage is TRBV7-9 and J usage is TRBJ1-1, with D tentatively TRBD1 (6 bases). The germline V gene has CDR1 SEHNR and CDR2 FQNEAQ (reference sequence). The CDR3 has 16 residues. V was cut by 7 bases and J by 5 bases, with 23 bases left in between. CDR3 in DNA: TGTGCCAGCACCGAAGGGACAACGGGGGCGGGAACTGAAGCTTTCTTT. Translating gives CASTEGTTGAGTEAFF.

The V gene is TRBV5-4, the J gene TRBJ2-5; D possibly corresponds to TRBD1 (6 bases). The V gene's germline CDR1 is SGHNT and CDR2 YYREEE (reference sequence). Trimming removed 0 bases at V and 3 bases at J, with 9 bases between. CDR3 length equals 14 residues. CDR3 sequence reads: CASSLAAGEETQYF. CDR3 bases: TGTGCCAGCAGCTTGGCGGCAGGGGAAGAGACCCAGTACTTC.

This clonotype appeared many times. The V call is TRBV10-3, the J call TRBJ2-7; 9 nucleotides line up with TRBD1. Germline-derived CDR1 and CDR2 are ENHRY and SYGVKD. The CDR3 is 12 amino acids. The junction had 5 bases not matched to a gene; V was cut back by 11 bases and J by 3 bases. The CDR3 region is CASRTGDYEQYF. The DNA for the CDR3 is TGTGCCTCCCGGACAGGGGACTACGAGCAGTACTTC.

This clonotype came up many times. The V call is TRBV7-6, the J call TRBJ2-4, with TRBD2 as a possible D gene (6 bases). V gave up 1 base and J gave up 1 base, with 14 bases separating them. Germline loops: CDR1 SGHVS, CDR2 FNYEAQ. The CDR3 length is 17 residues. The chain's CDR3 is CASSLGSAAGAKNIQYF. As DNA, the CDR3 is TGTGCCAGCAGCTTAGGGTCCGCAGCGGGTGCCAAAAACATTCAGTACTTC.

In this sample, this clonotype turned up many times. V gene TRBV7-9 combines with J gene TRBJ1-1; 7 positions agree with TRBD1. This CDR3 comprises 13 residues. Germline lookup yields CDR1 SEHNR and CDR2 FQNEAQ (reference sequence). V lost 5 bases and J lost 5; bases outside the gene matches: 5. The CDR3 loop is CASSNRGGTEAFF. The DNA for the CDR3 is TGTGCCAGCAGCAACAGGGGAGGGACTGAAGCTTTCTTT. Based on the CDR3 plus reference TRBV7-9 and TRBJ1-1, the full variable domain is DTGVSQNPRHKITKRGQNVTFRCDPISEHNRLYWYRQTLGQGPEFLTYFQNEAQLEKSRLLSDRFSAERPKGSFSTLEIQRTEQGDSAMYLCASSNRGGTEAFFGQGTRLTVV.

This clonotype showed up many times. V and J are TRBV20-1 and TRBJ1-1; 9 nucleotides match TRBD1. J was trimmed by 5 bases and V by 5 bases; bases with no gene match: 3. This CDR3 comprises 12 residues. Germline CDR1 reads DFQATT; CDR2 reads SNEGSKA (reference sequence). Here the CDR3 DNA reads TGCAGTGCTCGACAGGGGGTTACTGAAGCTTTCTTT. Translating it yields CSARQGVTEAFF.

This clonotype has at least ten counts. J is TRBJ2-7 and V is TRBV12-3 or TRBV12-4, with TRBD1 matching 10 bases. V gave up 4 bases and J gave up 4 bases; unmatched junction bases: 4. This CDR3 contains 14 residues. In nucleotides, the CDR3 is TGTGCCAGCAGTTGGACAGGGGGAGTATACGAGCAGTACTTC. Amino acid sequence: CASSWTGGVYEQYF.

There are many counts of this clonotype. The genes are TRBV29-1 and TRBJ2-5; 10 bases agree with TRBD1. Trimming removed 6 bases from V and 4 bases from J; junction bases left unmatched: 8. Germline CDR1 and CDR2: SQVTM and ANQGSEA. The CDR3 contains 14 residues. As DNA, the CDR3 is TGCAGCGTCCCAGGACAGGGGGGGTTAGAGACCCAGTACTTC. This sequence encodes CSVPGQGGLETQYF.

The rearrangement joins TRBV18 to TRBJ2-3, with 11 bases identical to TRBD2. Germline lookup yields CDR1 KGHSH and CDR2 LQKENI. The length of the CDR3 is 16 residues. V shed 3 bases, J shed 4 bases, and the junction held 6 bases outside the gene matches. The CDR3 is CASSPLAGGSPDTQYF. The CDR3 DNA follows: TGTGCCAGCTCACCCCTAGCGGGAGGATCTCCAGATACGCAGTATTTT.

The V gene is TRBV2, the J gene TRBJ2-1; D could derive from TRBD1 or TRBD2 (5 bases each). This CDR3 spans 13 amino acids. From germline, CDR1 is SNHLY and CDR2 FYNNEI. V lost 10 bases, J lost 5 bases, and 15 bases lay in between. The CDR3 DNA sequence: TGTGCCAACAGACCGGGACCCAACAATGAGCAGTTCTTC. Amino acids: CANRPGPNNEQFF.

This clonotype was recorded at least ten times. This chain uses TRBV20-1 with TRBJ2-3; D not resolved. The CDR3 is 13 residues long. Germline CDR1 DFQATT, CDR2 SNEGSKA (reference sequence). V was trimmed by 6 bases and J by 5 bases, leaving 15 bases between them. The CDR3 sequence is CSAPSGPKDTQYF. CDR3 DNA: TGCAGTGCCCCCTCAGGTCCGAAAGATACGCAGTATTTT.

This clonotype came up many times. The chain employs TRBV4-2 and TRBJ2-2; 8 bases match TRBD1. Trimming cost V 2 bases and J 1 base; bases outside gene matches: 6. Germline CDR1 and CDR2: LGHNA and YNFKEQ. The CDR3 extends over 17 amino acids. The CDR3, as DNA: TGTGCCAGCAGCCAAAAAATAGGGACAGGGAACACCGGGGAGCTGTTTTTT. It is translated as CASSQKIGTGNTGELFF.

This clonotype was picked up many times. This chain connects TRBV5-1 to TRBJ2-6; possibly TRBD1 for D (6 bases). CDR3 length: 18 amino acids. V lost 3 bases, J lost 4 bases, and 20 bases lay in between. Germline V CDR1 and CDR2: SGHRS, YFSETQ. In DNA, the CDR3 is TGCGCCAGCAGCTCGTTCAGGGGTCCCCCCTTCGGGGCCAACGTCCTGACTTTC. It translates to CASSSFRGPPFGANVLTF.